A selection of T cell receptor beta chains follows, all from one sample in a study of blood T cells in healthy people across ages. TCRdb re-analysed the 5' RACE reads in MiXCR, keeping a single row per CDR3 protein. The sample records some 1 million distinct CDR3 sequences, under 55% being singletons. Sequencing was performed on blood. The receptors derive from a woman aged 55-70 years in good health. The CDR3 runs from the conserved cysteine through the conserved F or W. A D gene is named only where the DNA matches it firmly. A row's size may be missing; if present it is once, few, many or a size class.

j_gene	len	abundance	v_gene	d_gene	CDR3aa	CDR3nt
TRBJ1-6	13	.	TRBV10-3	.	CASSTQGDSPLHF	TGTGCCAGCAGTACTCAAGGGGATTCACCCCTCCACTTT
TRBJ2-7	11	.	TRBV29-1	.	CSVEFAAEQYF	TGCAGCGTTGAATTTGCGGCCGAGCAGTACTTC
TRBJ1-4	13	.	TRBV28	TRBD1	CASSFTGDEELFF	TGTGCCAGCAGTTTTACAGGGGACGAAGAACTGTTTTTT
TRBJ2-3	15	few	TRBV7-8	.	CASSLVAGETDTQYF	TGTGCCAGCAGCTTAGTGGCAGGAGAAACAGATACGCAGTATTTT
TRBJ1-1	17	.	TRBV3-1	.	CASSQDRGLGGPTEAFF	TGTGCCAGCAGCCAAGATCGAGGACTCGGGGGCCCCACTGAAGCTTTCTTT
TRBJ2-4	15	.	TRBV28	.	CASRALAPRDSSVNF	TGTGCCAGCAGAGCCCTAGCTCCCAGGGACTCCAGCGTTAACTTC
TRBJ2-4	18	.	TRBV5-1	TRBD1	CASSSEAGTGSAKNIQYF	TGCGCCAGCAGCTCGGAAGCCGGGACAGGGTCAGCCAAAAACATTCAGTACTTC
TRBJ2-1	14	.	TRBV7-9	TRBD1	CASSQGAPNNEQFF	TGTGCCAGCAGCCAGGGGGCTCCTAACAATGAGCAGTTCTTC
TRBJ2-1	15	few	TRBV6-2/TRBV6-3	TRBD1	CASSPEGARLNEQFF	TGTGCCAGCAGTCCAGAGGGGGCGCGTTTAAATGAGCAGTTCTTC
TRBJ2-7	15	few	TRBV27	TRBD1	CASSLPGQSYYEQYF	TGTGCCAGCAGCCTACCGGGACAGTCGTACTACGAGCAGTACTTC
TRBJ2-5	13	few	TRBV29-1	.	CSVETVSQETQYF	TGCAGCGTTGAGACGGTATCACAAGAGACCCAGTACTTC
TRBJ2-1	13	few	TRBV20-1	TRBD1	CSAKQGAYNEQFF	TGCAGTGCTAAACAGGGGGCCTACAATGAGCAGTTCTTC
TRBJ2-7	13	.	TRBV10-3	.	CATADRLSYEQYF	TGTGCCACCGCAGACCGCCTCTCCTACGAGCAGTACTTC
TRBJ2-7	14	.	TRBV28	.	CASKPWSPPHEQYF	TGTGCCAGCAAACCTTGGTCCCCACCCCACGAGCAGTACTTC
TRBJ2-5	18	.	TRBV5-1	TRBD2	CASSLDPAGGSLGETQYF	TGCGCCAGCAGCTTGGACCCAGCGGGAGGGTCGTTAGGAGAGACCCAGTACTTC
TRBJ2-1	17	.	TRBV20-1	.	CSARAVPGESPHNEQFF	TGCAGTGCTAGAGCTGTTCCGGGGGAGTCCCCCCACAATGAGCAGTTCTTC
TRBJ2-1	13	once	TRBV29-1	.	CSVDREVINEQFF	TGCAGCGTTGACAGGGAAGTTATCAATGAGCAGTTCTTC
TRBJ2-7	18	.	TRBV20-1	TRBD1	CSARRILTGQSITYEQYF	TGCAGTGCTAGGAGGATACTGACAGGGCAAAGTATTACCTACGAGCAGTACTTC
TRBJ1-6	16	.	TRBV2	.	CASKGPSGGANSPLHF	TGTGCCAGCAAGGGCCCCTCGGGGGGCGCGAATTCACCCCTCCACTTT
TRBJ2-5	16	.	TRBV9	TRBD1	CASSASFDRVQETQYF	TGTGCCAGCAGCGCCTCCTTTGACAGGGTGCAAGAGACCCAGTACTTC
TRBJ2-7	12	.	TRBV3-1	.	CASSMSRDEQYF	TGTGCCAGCAGCATGTCACGGGACGAGCAGTACTTC
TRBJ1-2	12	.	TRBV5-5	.	CANSYRQLGYTF	TGTGCCAACAGCTATAGACAGCTGGGCTACACCTTC
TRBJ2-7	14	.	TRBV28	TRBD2	CASSQTSGRAEQYF	TGTGCCAGCAGTCAAACTAGCGGGAGGGCCGAGCAGTACTTC
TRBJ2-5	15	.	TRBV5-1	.	CASSSLPGLQETQYF	TGCGCCAGCAGCTCTCTCCCGGGACTCCAAGAGACCCAGTACTTC
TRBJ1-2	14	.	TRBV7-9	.	CASSSQGSLSGYTF	TGTGCCAGCAGCTCCCAGGGCTCTCTGAGTGGCTACACCTTC
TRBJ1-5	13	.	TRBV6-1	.	CASCTGLSQPQHF	TGTGCCAGCTGTACAGGGCTGAGTCAGCCCCAGCATTTT
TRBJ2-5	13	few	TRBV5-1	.	CASSLPGTKTQYF	TGCGCCAGCAGCTTACCAGGGACGAAGACCCAGTACTTC
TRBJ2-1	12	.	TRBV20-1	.	CSAWLKAGEQFF	TGCAGTGCTTGGCTTAAGGCGGGCGAGCAGTTCTTC
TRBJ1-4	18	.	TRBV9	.	CASSVAGARSATNEKLFF	TGTGCCAGCAGCGTAGCAGGGGCGCGAAGCGCAACTAATGAAAAACTGTTTTTT
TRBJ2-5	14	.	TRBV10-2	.	CASFVISREETQYF	TGCGCCAGCTTTGTAATTTCTCGCGAGGAGACCCAGTACTTC
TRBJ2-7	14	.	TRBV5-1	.	CASSLVHTSYEQYF	TGCGCCAGCAGCTTGGTACACACCTCCTACGAGCAGTACTTC
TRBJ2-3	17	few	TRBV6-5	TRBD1	CASSYHPGTELTDTQYF	TGTGCCAGCAGTTACCATCCCGGGACAGAACTCACAGATACGCAGTATTTT
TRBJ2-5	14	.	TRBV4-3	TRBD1	CASSQDGQGKTQYF	TGCGCCAGCAGCCAAGATGGACAGGGGAAGACCCAGTACTTC
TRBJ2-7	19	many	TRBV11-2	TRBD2	CASSLDGMASGRAGNEQYF	TGTGCCAGCAGCTTAGATGGGATGGCTAGCGGGAGGGCCGGCAACGAGCAGTACTTC
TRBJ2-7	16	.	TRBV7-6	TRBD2	CASSSGLAGGAYEQYF	TGTGCCAGCAGCTCCGGACTAGCGGGAGGGGCCTACGAGCAGTACTTC
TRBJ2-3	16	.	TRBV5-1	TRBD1	CASSIRDRGRTDTQYF	TGCGCCAGCAGCATCCGGGACAGGGGACGAACAGATACGCAGTATTTT
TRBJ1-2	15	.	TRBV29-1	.	CSVEAPGGRIYGYTF	TGCAGCGTTGAAGCCCCTGGGGGGCGGATCTATGGCTACACCTTC
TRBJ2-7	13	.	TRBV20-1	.	CSARGPIADEQYF	TGCAGTGCTAGAGGCCCTATTGCCGACGAGCAGTACTTC
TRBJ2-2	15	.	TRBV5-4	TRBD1	CASSVDRIRTGELFF	TGTGCCAGCAGCGTGGACAGGATTCGGACCGGGGAGCTGTTTTTT
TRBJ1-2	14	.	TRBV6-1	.	CASSDGGRGHGYTF	TGTGCCAGCAGTGATGGGGGCAGGGGACATGGCTACACCTTC
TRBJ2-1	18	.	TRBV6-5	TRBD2	CASSSPTSGRAPYNEQFF	TGTGCCAGCAGTTCCCCCACTAGCGGGAGGGCCCCGTACAATGAGCAGTTCTTC
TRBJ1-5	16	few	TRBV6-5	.	CASRQTGRGSNQPQHF	TGTGCCAGCAGACAGACCGGTAGGGGTAGCAATCAGCCCCAGCATTTT
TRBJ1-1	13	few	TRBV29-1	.	CSVEEGWKTEAFF	TGCAGCGTTGAGGAGGGTTGGAAGACTGAAGCTTTCTTT
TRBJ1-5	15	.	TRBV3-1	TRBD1	CASSPRTGANQPQHF	TGTGCCAGCAGCCCGAGGACAGGAGCTAATCAGCCCCAGCATTTT
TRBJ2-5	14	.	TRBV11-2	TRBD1	CASHVTGQGLEQYF	TGTGCCAGCCACGTAACGGGACAGGGTTTGGAGCAGTACTTC
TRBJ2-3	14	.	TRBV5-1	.	CASSRGDPTDTQYF	TGCGCCAGCAGCCGCGGGGACCCCACAGATACGCAGTATTTT
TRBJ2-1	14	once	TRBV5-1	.	CASRGAGAYNEQFF	TGCGCCAGCAGAGGGGCAGGGGCCTACAATGAGCAGTTCTTC
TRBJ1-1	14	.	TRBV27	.	CAGSLLGGATEAFF	TGTGCCGGCAGTTTATTGGGAGGGGCTACTGAAGCTTTCTTT
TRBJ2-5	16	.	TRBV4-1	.	CASSQGGGVFAETQYF	TGCGCCAGCAGCCAAGGCGGTGGGGTCTTTGCGGAGACCCAGTACTTC
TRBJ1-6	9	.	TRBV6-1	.	CASTVPLHF	TGTGCCAGCACCGTCCCCCTCCACTTT
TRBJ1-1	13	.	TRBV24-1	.	CATSDHLGSEAFF	TGTGCCACCAGTGATCACCTGGGGAGTGAAGCTTTCTTT
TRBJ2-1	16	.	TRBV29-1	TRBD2	CSVRVGAGGGYNEQFF	TGCAGCGTTCGAGTCGGGGCGGGAGGGGGCTACAATGAGCAGTTCTTC
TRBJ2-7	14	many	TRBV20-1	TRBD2	CSARRASGSYEQYF	TGCAGTGCTAGAAGGGCTAGCGGGAGTTACGAGCAGTACTTC
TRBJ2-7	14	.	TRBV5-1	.	CACSLHSTNYEQYF	TGCGCCTGCAGCTTGCACAGTACTAACTACGAGCAGTACTTC
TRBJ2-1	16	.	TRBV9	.	CASSVFRDSPYNEQFF	TGTGCCAGCAGCGTCTTCCGGGACTCGCCCTACAATGAGCAGTTCTTC
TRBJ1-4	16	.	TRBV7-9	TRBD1	CASRSTGGATNEKLFF	TGTGCCAGCAGGTCCACAGGGGGCGCAACTAATGAAAAACTGTTTTTT
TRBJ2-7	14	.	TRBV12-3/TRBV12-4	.	CASSLGDLVYEQYF	TGTGCCAGCAGTTTAGGGGACTTGGTGTACGAGCAGTACTTC
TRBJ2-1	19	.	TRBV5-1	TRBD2	CASSLRLAGVLSSHNEQFF	TGCGCCAGCAGCTTACGACTAGCGGGAGTCCTGAGCTCCCACAATGAGCAGTTCTTC
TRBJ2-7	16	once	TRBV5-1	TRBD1	CASSPRGTGSYNEQYF	TGCGCCAGCAGCCCCCGGGGGACAGGGAGCTACAATGAGCAGTACTTC